This entry features one T cell receptor beta chain sequence. What antigen it recognizes has not been identified. One base away there is no much larger clone; base qualities are not given. V is pared back by 2 bases and J by 3 bases, with 4 bases lying between the germline termini. The germline V gene provides CDR1 MRHNA and CDR2 SNTAGT. The CDR3 measures 12 amino acids from cysteine to phenylalanine. The CDR3 DNA has 36 bases and is translated from base 1. TCRbeta CDR3 regions were amplified from genomic DNA using the immunoSEQ Assay, a bias-controlled multiplex PCR. Per the original workflow: The number of nucleated cells in each sample was estimated by amplification of reference gene primers within the assay. To quantify the absolute abundance of each unique TCRbeta CDR3 rearrangement, sequence reads were collapsed and filtered. For each sample, productive Simpson clonality was calculated by taking the square root of Simpson's diversity index across productive rearrangements. The immuneACCESS repertoire file appears here via TCRdb, limited to in-frame rearrangements. These files lack a portion of the clones; in checked studies, under half of the deficit traces to unresolved V genes, and the cause of the others is not known. V, J and clone size reflect that table, while D and trimming were determined from the DNA. The sample table contains 70,000 to 95,000 clones; only one count was recorded for 85% of them. Together, the top ten hold 10% to 15% of the sample.

This sample is drawn from a study of blood T cell repertoires in COVID-19 (dated by TCRdb to 2020 to 2022). The study in broad terms: Samples covering the acute and convalescent phases of COVID-19 were provided by collaborators in the United States, Italy and Spain. Deeply sampled blood TCRbeta repertoires from subjects exposed to, actively infected with, or recovered from COVID-19 were included in the dataset. The repertoires were released in a freely available public database meant as a resource for research on the immune response to SARS-CoV-2. Where available, HLA class I and class II types were taken from metadata supplied by the sample provider and were not determined by assay-based typing. Sample metadata almost always included a de-identified subject ID, COVID-19 status, age in years and sex. The samples were drawn from the first 160 participants of the ongoing ImmuneRACE study and from roughly 1,300 subjects provided by 6 global collaborators. The prospective study material was composed of cDNA or gDNA derived from T cells, B-cell-depleted T cells, or PBMCs.

Each collaborating institution followed its own protocols to collect whole blood in K2EDTA tubes. For TCRbeta analysis, collaborators shipped samples in one of three forms: frozen whole blood, isolated PBMCs, or DNA extracted from either of those sample types. Results and caveats for the whole study, not just this receptor: Clinical and demographic metadata were provided uncurated, with the amount varying by source and participant.

The sequenced material came from peripheral blood. The rearrangement joined TRBV6-4 to TRBJ1-2; confidence is insufficient to name the D gene. This TCR derives from a woman in her 70s with active or convalescent COVID-19. The nucleotide sequence is given as TGTGCCAGCAGTGACCCTTACTATGGCTACACCTTC. It translates to CASSDPYYGYTF.